This entry lists 20 T cell receptor beta chains sequenced from one sample in a study of blood T cells in healthy people across ages. Sample-barcoded 5' priming and a J-beta primer mix drove a second PCR of 7 to 11 cycles. TCRdb reprocessed the 5' RACE reads via MiXCR and lists one record per CDR3 protein. The repertoire holds about 1.8 million distinct CDR3 sequences, with about 49% as singletons. Sequences were obtained from blood. The origin of the receptors is a woman aged 40 to 49 in good health.

CDR3 residues: CASSPPALAGGSYEQFF. The CDR3 nucleotides are TGTGCCAGCTCACCACCTGCGCTAGCGGGGGGATCCTATGAGCAGTTCTTC. The chain uses TRBV18 and TRBJ2-1, with 11 bases identical to TRBD2. V dropped 0 bases and J dropped 8; count of bases not matched to a gene: 9. CDR3 length: 17 amino acids. The germline V gene encodes CDR1 KGHSH and CDR2 LQKENI.

The rearrangement uses TRBV18 and TRBJ2-7; D gene uncertain. Trimming left V 3 bases short and J 2 bases short, with 11 bases between. Looked up from germline, CDR1 is KGHSH and CDR2 is LQKENI. The CDR3 sequence is 14 residues long. Written as DNA, the CDR3 is TGTGCCAGCTCACCTCCCCGCAACACCTACGAGCAGTACTTC. Translated: CASSPPRNTYEQYF.

The rearrangement joins TRBV28 to TRBJ2-3; 10 nucleotides align to TRBD2. Germline values: CDR1 MDHEN, CDR2 SYDVKM. V lost 6 bases and J lost 1; bases outside the gene matches: 10. The CDR3 is made up of 17 amino acids. The CDR3 reads CASRGATSGAGTDTQYF. As DNA, the CDR3 is TGTGCCAGCAGGGGAGCCACTAGCGGGGCCGGCACAGATACGCAGTATTTT.

The J gene is TRBJ2-1, the V gene TRBV9; possibly TRBD2 for D (6 bases). CDR1 SGDLS and CDR2 YYNGEE come from the germline V gene. CDR3 size: 16 residues. The V and J ends lost 4 bases and 0 bases respectively, with 14 bases between them. The chain's CDR3 is CASSPAGPHSYNEQFF. The CDR3 DNA follows: TGTGCCAGCAGCCCCGCGGGGCCACACTCCTACAATGAGCAGTTCTTC.

In this sample, this clonotype turned up a few times. The chain uses TRBV4-1 and TRBJ1-1, with D unclear. The CDR3 length is 13 residues. Trimming cost V 1 base and J 0 bases, with 3 bases left between them. In germline, CDR1 is MGHRA, CDR2 YSYEKL. This CDR3 is CASSQVMNTEAFF. DNA of the CDR3: TGCGCCAGCAGCCAAGTTATGAACACTGAAGCTTTCTTT.

This clonotype was counted only a few times. The chain has TRBV13 and TRBJ2-1; D gene unclear. Per the germline V gene, CDR1 is PRHDT and CDR2 is FYEKMQ (reference sequence). The CDR3 runs 13 residues. V dropped 6 bases and J dropped 3 bases, with 9 bases sitting between them. DNA for the CDR3: TGTGCCAGCAGAGACCAATACTACAATGAGCAGTTCTTC. It codes for CASRDQYYNEQFF.

The chain has TRBV18 and TRBJ1-4; 8 nucleotides match TRBD1. J was trimmed by 8 bases and V by 3 bases; bases with no gene match: 5. This CDR3 contains 14 residues. Germline CDR1 and CDR2: KGHSH and LQKENI. CDR3 nucleotide sequence: TGTGCCAGCTCACCCACAGGGGGTGGAGAAAAACTGTTTTTT. Translation gives CASSPTGGGEKLFF.

There are a few counts of this clonotype. The rearrangement links TRBV7-2 to TRBJ2-7; TRBD1 agrees at 8 bases. Germline loops: CDR1 SGHTA, CDR2 FQGNSA. After removal of 6 bases from V and 4 bases from J, the junction contained 11 bases not matched to a gene. The CDR3 totals 15 residues. Here the CDR3 DNA reads TGTGCCAGCAGGGACAGGGACACTCTAAATTACGAGCAGTACTTC. As protein: CASRDRDTLNYEQYF.

This chain links TRBV20-1 with TRBJ2-7; 7 bases fit TRBD1. The CDR3 is 14 residues long. The junction had 18 bases not matched to a gene; V was cut back by 8 bases and J by 8 bases. The germline CDR1 and CDR2 sequences are DFQATT and SNEGSKA (reference sequence). The CDR3: CSSLTRDSHLQQYF. CDR3 nucleotides: TGCAGTAGCCTCACCCGGGACAGCCACCTACAGCAGTACTTC.

This clonotype was detected only a few times. The chain has TRBV4-3 and TRBJ2-4, with D unresolved. Per the germline V gene, CDR1 is LGHNA and CDR2 is YSLEER. The CDR3 covers 16 residues. V was pared by 0 bases and J by 7 bases, with 16 bases between. The CDR3 is CASSQESTTPDNIQYF. CDR3 coding DNA: TGCGCCAGCAGCCAAGAATCGACAACCCCAGACAACATTCAGTACTTC.

The chain combines TRBV27 with TRBJ2-3; the D is unclear. Between the trimmed V and J ends, which lost 2 bases and 0 bases, there was a span of 12 bases. CDR3 length: 16 residues. Germline values: CDR1 MNHEY, CDR2 SMNVEV (reference sequence). The CDR3 loop reads CASSLHPTTSTDTQYF. Written as DNA, the CDR3 is TGTGCCAGCAGTTTACACCCAACGACTAGCACAGATACGCAGTATTTT.

For the CDR3, the DNA is TGCAGTGCTAGGGCGTCTGAGGGCTACGGCTACACCTTC. It is translated as CSARASEGYGYTF. This chain links TRBV20-1 with TRBJ1-2; D is undetermined. V was pared by 3 bases and J by 8 bases, with 16 bases between. There are 13 residues in the CDR3. CDR1 is DFQATT, CDR2 SNEGSKA, per germline (reference sequence).

This clonotype was detected only a few times. This chain links TRBV7-2 with TRBJ2-3; the match to TRBD2 covers 15 bases. Germline trimming cut 5 bases from V and 7 bases from J; bases unmatched to any gene: 10. This CDR3 region has 17 residues. In germline, CDR1 is SGHTA, CDR2 FQGNSA. CDR3 sequence (DNA): TGTGCCAGCAGCCCCGGACTAGCGGGGGGGACCCGCTATACGCAGTATTTT. This codes for CASSPGLAGGTRYTQYF.

In this sample, this clonotype turned up a few times. This chain links TRBV11-2 with TRBJ2-7; D is possibly TRBD2 (5 bases). With 5 bases removed from V and 3 bases from J, the gap between germline ends came to 11 bases. Germline V lookup: CDR1 SGHAT, CDR2 FQNNGV. This CDR3 contains 13 residues. The CDR3 DNA follows: TGTGCCAGCAGCCCATCGGGATACTACGAGCAGTACTTC. The encoded protein is CASSPSGYYEQYF.

This clonotype was observed a few times. This chain connects TRBV7-2 to TRBJ2-3; 10 positions match TRBD2. Germline V gives CDR1 SGHTA, CDR2 FQGNSA. The CDR3 spans 16 residues. J gave up 1 base and V 5 bases, and 6 bases lay outside the gene matches. The CDR3, as DNA: TGTGCCAGCAGCGCCAGGACTAGCGGACGCACAGATACGCAGTATTTT. It specifies CASSARTSGRTDTQYF.

The chain joins TRBV24-1 to TRBJ1-2; TRBD1 matches 7 bases. The CDR3 spans 15 residues. V lost 2 bases, J lost 4 bases, and 6 bases stayed unmatched. Germline V gene data show CDR1 as KGHDR and CDR2 as SFDVKD. As DNA, the CDR3 is TGTGCCACCAGTGATTCCGGGACAGCATTCTATGGCTACACCTTC. It is translated as CATSDSGTAFYGYTF.

Only a few counts were recorded for this clonotype. The rearrangement links TRBV5-6 to TRBJ2-7, with 12 positions matching TRBD2. Germline CDR1 SGHDT, CDR2 YYEEEE. The V segment lost 0 bases and the J segment 10 bases; nucleotides outside the gene matches: 2. The CDR3 is made up of 13 amino acids. DNA of the CDR3: TGTGCCAGCAGCTTGGGACTAGCGGGGGACCAGTACTTC. Translating it yields CASSLGLAGDQYF. Variable domain in full (rest from reference TRBV5-6 and TRBJ2-7): DAGVTQSPTHLIKTRGQQVTLRCSPKSGHDTVSWYQQALGQGPQFIFQYYEEEERQRGNFPDRFSGHQFPNYSSELNVNALLLGDSALYLCASSLGLAGDQYFGPGTRLTVT.

J is TRBJ2-5 and V is TRBV20-1, with 9 bases that match TRBD2. From germline, CDR1 is DFQATT and CDR2 SNEGSKA (reference sequence). The CDR3 extends over 15 amino acids. The V and J ends lost 2 bases and 2 bases, in that order; junction bases with no gene match: 6. Written as DNA, the CDR3 is TGCAGTGCTAGATCACTAGCGGGCCTACAAGAGACCCAGTACTTC. Protein sequence: CSARSLAGLQETQYF.

The chain carries TRBV29-1 and TRBJ2-7; 8 bases match TRBD2. This CDR3 has 14 residues. The V and J ends lost 7 bases and 0 bases, in that order; junction bases with no gene match: 8. Germline V lookup: CDR1 SQVTM, CDR2 ANQGSEA. The DNA for the CDR3 is TGCAGCGCAGAAATAGCGGGAAGCTCCTACGAGCAGTACTTC. Residues: CSAEIAGSSYEQYF.

The rearrangement joins TRBV27 to TRBJ2-3; no firm D call. The germline V and J ends were trimmed by 4 bases and 1 base, with 9 bases remaining between them. Germline V gene data show CDR1 as MNHEY and CDR2 as SMNVEV (reference sequence). The CDR3 contains 14 residues. The CDR3 protein is CASSWAGGTDTQYF. CDR3 DNA sequence: TGTGCCAGCAGTTGGGCTGGAGGCACAGATACGCAGTATTTT.